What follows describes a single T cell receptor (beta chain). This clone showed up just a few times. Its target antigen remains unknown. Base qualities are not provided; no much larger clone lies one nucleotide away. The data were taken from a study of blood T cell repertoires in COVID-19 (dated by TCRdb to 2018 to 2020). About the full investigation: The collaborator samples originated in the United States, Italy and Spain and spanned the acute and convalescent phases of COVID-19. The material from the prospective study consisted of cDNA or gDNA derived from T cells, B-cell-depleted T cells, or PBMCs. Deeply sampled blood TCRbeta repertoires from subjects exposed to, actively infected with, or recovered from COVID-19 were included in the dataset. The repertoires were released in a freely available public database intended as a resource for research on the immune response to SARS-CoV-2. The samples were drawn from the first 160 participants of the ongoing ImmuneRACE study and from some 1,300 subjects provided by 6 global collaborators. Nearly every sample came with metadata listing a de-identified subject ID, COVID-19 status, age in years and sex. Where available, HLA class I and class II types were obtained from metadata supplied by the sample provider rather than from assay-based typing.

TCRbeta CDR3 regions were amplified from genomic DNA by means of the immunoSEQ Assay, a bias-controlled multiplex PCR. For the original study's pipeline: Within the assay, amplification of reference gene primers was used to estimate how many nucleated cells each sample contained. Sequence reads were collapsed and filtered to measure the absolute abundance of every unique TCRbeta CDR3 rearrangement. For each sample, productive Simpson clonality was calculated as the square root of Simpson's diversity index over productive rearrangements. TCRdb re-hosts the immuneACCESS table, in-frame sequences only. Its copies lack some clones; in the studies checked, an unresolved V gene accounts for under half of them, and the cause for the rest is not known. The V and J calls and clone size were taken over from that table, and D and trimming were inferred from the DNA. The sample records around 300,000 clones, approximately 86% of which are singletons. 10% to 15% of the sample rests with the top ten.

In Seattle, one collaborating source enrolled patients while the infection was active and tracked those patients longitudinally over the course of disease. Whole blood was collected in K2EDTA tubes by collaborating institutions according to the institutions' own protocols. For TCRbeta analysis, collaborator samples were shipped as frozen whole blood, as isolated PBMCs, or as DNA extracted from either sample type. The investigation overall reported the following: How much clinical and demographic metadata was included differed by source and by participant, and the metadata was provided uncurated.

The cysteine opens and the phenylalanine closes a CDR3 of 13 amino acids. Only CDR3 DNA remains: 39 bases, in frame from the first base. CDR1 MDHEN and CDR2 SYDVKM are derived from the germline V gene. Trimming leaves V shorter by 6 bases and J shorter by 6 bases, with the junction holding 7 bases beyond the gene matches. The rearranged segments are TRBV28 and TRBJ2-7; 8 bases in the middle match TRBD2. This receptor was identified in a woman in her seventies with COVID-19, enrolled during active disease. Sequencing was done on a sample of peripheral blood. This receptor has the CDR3 CASSLSGVGEQYF. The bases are TGTGCCAGCAGCCTTAGCGGGGTCGGCGAGCAGTACTTC.